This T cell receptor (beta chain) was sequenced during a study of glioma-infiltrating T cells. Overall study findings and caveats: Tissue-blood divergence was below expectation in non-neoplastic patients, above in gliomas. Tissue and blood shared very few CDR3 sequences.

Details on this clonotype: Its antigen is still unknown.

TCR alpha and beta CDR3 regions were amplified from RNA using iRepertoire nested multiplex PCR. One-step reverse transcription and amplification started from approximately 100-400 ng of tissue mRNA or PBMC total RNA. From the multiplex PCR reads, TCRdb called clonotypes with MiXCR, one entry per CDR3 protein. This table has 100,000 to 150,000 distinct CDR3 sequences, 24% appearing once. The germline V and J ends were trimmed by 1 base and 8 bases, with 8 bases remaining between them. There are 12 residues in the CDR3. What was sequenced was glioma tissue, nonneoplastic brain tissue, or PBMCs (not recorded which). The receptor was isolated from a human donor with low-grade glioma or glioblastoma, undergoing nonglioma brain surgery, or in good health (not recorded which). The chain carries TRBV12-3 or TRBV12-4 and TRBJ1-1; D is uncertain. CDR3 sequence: CASSLVGAEAFF. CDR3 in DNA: TGTGCCAGCAGTTTAGTGGGCGCAGAAGCTTTCTTT.